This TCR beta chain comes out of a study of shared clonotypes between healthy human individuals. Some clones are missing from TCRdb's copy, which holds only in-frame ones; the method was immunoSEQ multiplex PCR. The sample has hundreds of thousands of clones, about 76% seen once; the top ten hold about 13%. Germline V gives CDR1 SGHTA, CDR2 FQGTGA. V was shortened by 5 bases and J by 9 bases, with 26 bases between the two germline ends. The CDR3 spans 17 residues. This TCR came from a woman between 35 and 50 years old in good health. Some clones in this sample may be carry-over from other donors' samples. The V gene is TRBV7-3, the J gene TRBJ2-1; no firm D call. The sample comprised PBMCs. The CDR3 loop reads CASSPGPGSGVQGEQFF. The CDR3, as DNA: TGTGCCAGCAGCCCCGGTCCCGGCTCGGGCGTACAAGGTGAGCAGTTCTTC.